Listed below are T cell receptor beta chains from one sample, sequenced in a study of control samples from healthy donors and cancer patients. Clones were sequenced by immunoSEQ multiplex PCR, and TCRdb holds only the in-frame ones, with some missing. The data show roughly 120,000 clones, roughly nine tenths seen once. Specimen: blood. The receptors here all came from a woman between 18 and 30 years old in good health. CDR3s include the opening cysteine and the closing phenylalanine or tryptophan. The D gene is left open where the match is weak. Only some rows state a clone size, as once, few, many or a class for expanded clones.

D: NA; size: NA; length: 14; V: TRBV19; CDR3: CASSMAATNEKLFF
D: NA; size: NA; length: 12; V: TRBV13; CDR3: CASGEFANEQFF
D: NA; size: NA; length: 14; V: TRBV30; CDR3: CAWGQSYSNQPQHF
D: NA; size: few; length: 14; V: TRBV28; CDR3: CASSLSRTVYEQYF
D: NA; size: NA; length: 12; V: TRBV12-5; CDR3: CASGDYTGELFF
D: NA; size: NA; length: 13; V: TRBV7-6; CDR3: CASSLGLNYEQYF
D: TRBD2; size: NA; length: 13; V: TRBV9; CDR3: CASSQTSSGELFF
D: NA; size: NA; length: 11; V: TRBV10-2; CDR3: CASMGSTEAFF
D: NA; size: NA; length: 15; V: TRBV28; CDR3: CASSLGGTAYNEQFF
D: NA; size: once; length: 12; V: TRBV19; CDR3: CASSNTVVAQYF
D: NA; size: NA; length: 17; V: TRBV15; CDR3: CATSPRRGELSKNIQYF
D: TRBD2; size: NA; length: 14; V: TRBV18; CDR3: CASSPGLATDTQYF
D: NA; size: NA; length: 16; V: TRBV7-3; CDR3: CASSLHLGSSYNEQFF
D: TRBD1; size: NA; length: 15; V: TRBV19; CDR3: CASSGTGRSTDTQYF
D: NA; size: NA; length: 14; V: TRBV9; CDR3: CASSVSLGTPGYTF
D: NA; size: NA; length: 13; V: TRBV7-2; CDR3: CASSLGDWETQYF
D: NA; size: NA; length: 13; V: TRBV12-3/TRBV12-4; CDR3: CASSFGTNQPQHF
D: NA; size: NA; length: 13; V: TRBV7-6; CDR3: CASSSAGTDTQYF
D: NA; size: NA; length: 14; V: TRBV7-2; CDR3: CASSLSPGIHEQYF
D: NA; size: NA; length: 12; V: TRBV6-5; CDR3: CASSGSGHIQYF
D: NA; size: NA; length: 14; V: TRBV28; CDR3: CASSLSGTTDTQYF
D: TRBD2; size: NA; length: 15; V: TRBV3-1/TRBV3-2; CDR3: CASSRPSGNSYEQYF
D: NA; size: NA; length: 18; V: TRBV28; CDR3: CASSPPRGRGALPGELFF
D: NA; size: NA; length: 12; V: TRBV30; CDR3: CAWSPQGAEAFF
D: NA; size: NA; length: 15; V: TRBV4-3; CDR3: CASSQDSGPTYGYTF
D: TRBD1; size: NA; length: 15; V: TRBV28; CDR3: CASSFSTGGYTEAFF
D: NA; size: NA; length: 14; V: TRBV7-2; CDR3: CASARQGANQPQHF
D: NA; size: NA; length: 14; V: TRBV7-2; CDR3: CASSLVRPSSPLHF
D: NA; size: NA; length: 15; V: TRBV7-9; CDR3: CASSTPGGYTGELFF
D: NA; size: once; length: 19; V: TRBV6-4; CDR3: CASSLTGKAPYYYNSPLHF
D: NA; size: NA; length: 15; V: TRBV7-9; CDR3: CASSELVRKNEKLFF
D: NA; size: NA; length: 13; V: TRBV19; CDR3: CASSIGQNQPQHF
D: NA; size: NA; length: 16; V: TRBV18; CDR3: CASSPGTGSSNEKLFF
D: NA; size: NA; length: 12; V: TRBV19; CDR3: CASSRQRTEAFF
D: NA; size: NA; length: 14; V: TRBV5-1; CDR3: CASSLGLGNTEAFF
D: NA; size: NA; length: 18; V: TRBV28; CDR3: CASTAGLSAVGLNYGYTF
D: NA; size: NA; length: 16; V: TRBV7-2; CDR3: CASSLGSGGGQETQYF
D: TRBD2; size: NA; length: 14; V: TRBV29-1; CDR3: CSVAGRGGSNEQFF
D: NA; size: NA; length: 14; V: TRBV28; CDR3: CASRPGHPGNTIYF
D: NA; size: few; length: 12; V: TRBV7-8; CDR3: CASSQPGWELFF
D: TRBD2; size: few; length: 16; V: TRBV30; CDR3: CAWRDLMAGDYNEQFF
D: NA; size: few; length: 15; V: TRBV28; CDR3: CAILSYRGLYQPQHF